The clone carrying this T cell receptor (beta chain) was seen a handful of times. Measured with immunoSEQ multiplex PCR; TCRdb has only the in-frame clones, and not every one. The sample yields approximately 68,000 clones, around 86% seen once. The source of the sample is a study of blood T cell repertoires in COVID-19. The receptor comes from a man between 50 and 59 years old with active COVID-19. Specimen: peripheral blood.

CDR3 nucleotide sequence: TGTGCCAGCAGCCTCGGACAGGGTGTATGGACTGAAGCTTTCTTT. This encodes CASSLGQGVWTEAFF. The chain links TRBV14 to TRBJ1-1, with 8 nucleotides matching TRBD1. J lost 5 bases, V lost 4 bases, and 9 bases had no gene match. The CDR3 is made up of 15 amino acids. The germline V gene has CDR1 SGHDN and CDR2 FVKESK.